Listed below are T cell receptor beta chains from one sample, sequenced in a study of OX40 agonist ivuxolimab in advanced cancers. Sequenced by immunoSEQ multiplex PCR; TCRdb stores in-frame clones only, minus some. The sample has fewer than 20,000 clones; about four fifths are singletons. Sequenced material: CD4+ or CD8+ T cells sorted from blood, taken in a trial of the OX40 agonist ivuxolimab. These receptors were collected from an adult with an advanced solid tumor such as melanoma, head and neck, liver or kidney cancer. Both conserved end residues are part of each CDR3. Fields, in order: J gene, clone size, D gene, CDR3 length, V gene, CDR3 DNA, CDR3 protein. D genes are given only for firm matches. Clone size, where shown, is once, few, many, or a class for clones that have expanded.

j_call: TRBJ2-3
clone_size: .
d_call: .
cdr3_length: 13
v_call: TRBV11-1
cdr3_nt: TGTGCCAGCAGTCCATGGGGAGAGGATACGCAGTATTTT
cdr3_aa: CASSPWGEDTQYF

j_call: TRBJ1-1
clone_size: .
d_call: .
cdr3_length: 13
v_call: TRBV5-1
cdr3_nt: TGCGCCAGCAGTTTAGGGAGGAACACTGAAGCTTTCTTT
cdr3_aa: CASSLGRNTEAFF

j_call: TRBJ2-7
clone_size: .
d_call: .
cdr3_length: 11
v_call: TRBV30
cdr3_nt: TGTGCCTGGGGCGTAACGAACGTCCCCAACTTC
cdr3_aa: CAWGVTNVPNF

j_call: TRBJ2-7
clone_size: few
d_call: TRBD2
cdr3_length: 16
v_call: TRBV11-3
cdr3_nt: TGTGCCAGCAGCTTAGGTCCTAGCGGGAGAGTGAGCGAGCAGTACTTC
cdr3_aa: CASSLGPSGRVSEQYF

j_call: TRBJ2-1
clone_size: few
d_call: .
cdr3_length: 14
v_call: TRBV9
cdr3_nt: TGTGCCAGCACTCCGGGAGTATCGTGGAATGAGCAGTTCTTC
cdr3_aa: CASTPGVSWNEQFF

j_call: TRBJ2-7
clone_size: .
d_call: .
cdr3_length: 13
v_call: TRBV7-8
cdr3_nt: TGTGCCAGCAGCTTAGCTGAGGGATTCGAGCAGTACTTC
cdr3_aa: CASSLAEGFEQYF

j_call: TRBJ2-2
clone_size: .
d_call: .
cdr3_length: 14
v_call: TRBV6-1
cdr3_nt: TGTGCCAGCAGTCTCCAGGTTAACACCGGGGAGCTGTTTTTT
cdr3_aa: CASSLQVNTGELFF

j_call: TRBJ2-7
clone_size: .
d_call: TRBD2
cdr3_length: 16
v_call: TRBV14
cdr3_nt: TGTGCCAGCAGCCAATTTAGCGGGGGCCCCCGGTACGAGCAGTACTTC
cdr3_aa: CASSQFSGGPRYEQYF

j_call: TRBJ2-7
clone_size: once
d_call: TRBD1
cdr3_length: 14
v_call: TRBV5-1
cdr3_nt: TGCGCCAGCAGCCTGGACAGGGTCGTCTACGAGCAGTACTTC
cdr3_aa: CASSLDRVVYEQYF

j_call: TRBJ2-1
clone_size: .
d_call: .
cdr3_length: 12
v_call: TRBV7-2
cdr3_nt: TGTGCCAGCAGCCCCCCTGCCCATGAGCAGTTCTTC
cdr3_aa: CASSPPAHEQFF